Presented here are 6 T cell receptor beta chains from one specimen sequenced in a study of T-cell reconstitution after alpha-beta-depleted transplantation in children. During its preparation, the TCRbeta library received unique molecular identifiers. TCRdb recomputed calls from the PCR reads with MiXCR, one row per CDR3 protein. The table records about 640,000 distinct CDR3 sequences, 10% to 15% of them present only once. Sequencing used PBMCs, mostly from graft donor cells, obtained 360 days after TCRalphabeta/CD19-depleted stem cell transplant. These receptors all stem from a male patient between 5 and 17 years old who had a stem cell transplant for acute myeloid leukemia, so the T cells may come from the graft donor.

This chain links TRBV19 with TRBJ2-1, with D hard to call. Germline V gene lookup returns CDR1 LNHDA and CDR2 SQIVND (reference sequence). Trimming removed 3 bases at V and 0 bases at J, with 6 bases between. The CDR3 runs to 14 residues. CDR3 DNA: TGTGCCAGTAGTATTTTGCGCTCCTACAATGAGCAGTTCTTC. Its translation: CASSILRSYNEQFF.

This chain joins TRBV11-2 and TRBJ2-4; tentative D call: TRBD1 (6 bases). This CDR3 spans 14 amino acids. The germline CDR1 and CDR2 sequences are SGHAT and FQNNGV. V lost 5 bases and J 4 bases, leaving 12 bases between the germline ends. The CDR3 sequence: CASSAGTTKNIQYF. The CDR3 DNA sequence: TGTGCCAGCAGCGCCGGGACAACTAAAAACATTCAGTACTTC.

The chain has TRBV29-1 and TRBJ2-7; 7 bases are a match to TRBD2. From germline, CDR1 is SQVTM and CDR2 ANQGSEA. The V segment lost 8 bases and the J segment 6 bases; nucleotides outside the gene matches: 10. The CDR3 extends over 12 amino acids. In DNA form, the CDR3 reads TGCAGCTCCTATGGACTAGTTGGCGAGCAGTACTTC. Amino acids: CSSYGLVGEQYF.

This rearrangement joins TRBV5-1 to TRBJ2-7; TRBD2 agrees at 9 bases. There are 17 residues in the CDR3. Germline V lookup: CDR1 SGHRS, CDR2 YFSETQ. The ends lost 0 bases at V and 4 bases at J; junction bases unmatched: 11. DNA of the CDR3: TGCGCCAGCAGCTTGGCCCCCTCGGGACTAGCAGATTACGAGCAGTACTTC. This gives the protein CASSLAPSGLADYEQYF.

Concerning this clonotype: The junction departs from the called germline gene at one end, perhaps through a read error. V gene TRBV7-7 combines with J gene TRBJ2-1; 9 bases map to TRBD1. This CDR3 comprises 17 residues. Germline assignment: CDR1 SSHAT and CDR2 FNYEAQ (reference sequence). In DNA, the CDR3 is TGTGCTAGCAGCCTAAATCGCGGACAGGGGACCGACAATGAGCAGTTCTTC. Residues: CASSLNRGQGTDNEQFF.

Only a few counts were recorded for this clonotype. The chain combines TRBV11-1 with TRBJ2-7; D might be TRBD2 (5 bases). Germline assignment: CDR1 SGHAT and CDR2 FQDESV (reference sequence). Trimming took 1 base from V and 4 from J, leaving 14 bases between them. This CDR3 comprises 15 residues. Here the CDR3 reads CASSLGLADRYEQYF. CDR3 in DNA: TGTGCCAGCAGCTTAGGCCTAGCTGATAGGTACGAGCAGTACTTC.